This TCR beta chain is from a study of control samples from healthy donors and cancer patients. From germline, CDR1 is SGHAT and CDR2 FQNNGV. Trimming cost V 8 bases and J 1 base, with 15 bases left between them. CDR3 length equals 14 residues. Sequenced by immunoSEQ multiplex PCR; TCRdb stores in-frame clones only, minus some. The sample includes about 86,000 clones, approximately 94% of them seen just once. The receptor was isolated from a woman between 18 and 29 years old in good health. Sequenced sample: blood. V and J are TRBV11-2 and TRBJ2-7, with D uncertain. The CDR3 sequence is CASCFGFQSYEQYF. The CDR3 region has the DNA TGTGCCAGCTGTTTCGGGTTCCAATCCTACGAGCAGTACTTC.